One and the same sample provided the 13 T cell receptor beta chains below, sequenced in a study of blood T cells in healthy people across ages. Next came a second PCR, run for 7 to 11 cycles, which used a sample-barcoded 5' primer along with a J-beta primer mix. TCRdb used MiXCR to reprocess the 5' RACE reads, holding one entry per CDR3 protein. The profile covers about 1.8 million distinct CDR3 sequences, with around half appearing a single time and less than 2.5% taken by the ten largest. The sample was blood. The receptors were sampled from a middle-aged woman in good health.

The genes are TRBV11-2 and TRBJ2-1, with D hard to call. The DNA end favors TRBJ2-7, so the J call may be wrong. This CDR3 has 16 residues. Germline V lookup: CDR1 SGHAT, CDR2 FQNNGV. The CDR3 region has the DNA TGTGCCAGCAGCTTAAATGGGCGGTCCCCCTACAATGAGCAGTACTTC. Its protein is CASSLNGRSPYNEQYF.

DNA for the CDR3: TGTGCCAGCAGTCGAGGGGAGAGAGGGGAGTCACCCCTCCACTTT. Translation gives CASSRGERGESPLHF. The chain couples TRBV6-5 to TRBJ1-6; a weak D match, TRBD1 (5 bases). Trimming cost V 5 bases and J 10 bases, with 18 bases left between them. The CDR3 runs 15 residues. Germline loops: CDR1 MNHEY, CDR2 SVGAGI.

The J gene is TRBJ2-7, the V gene TRBV27, with 7 bases fitting TRBD2. The CDR3 consists of 13 residues. The germline gives CDR1 MNHEY, CDR2 SMNVEV (reference sequence). With V trimmed by 6 bases and J by 2 bases, 4 bases remained unmatched. The DNA of the CDR3 is TGTGCCAGCAGGGGGAGGGCTGCCTACGAGCAGTACTTC. Protein: CASRGRAAYEQYF.

V is TRBV28 and J is TRBJ1-5; TRBD1 matches at 7 bases. From germline, CDR1 is MDHEN and CDR2 SYDVKM. Trimming removed 4 bases from V and 4 bases from J; junction bases left unmatched: 4. The CDR3 consists of 14 residues. CDR3 sequence reads: CASSSPGQNQPQHF. CDR3 in DNA: TGTGCCAGCAGTTCACCGGGACAGAATCAGCCCCAGCATTTT.

This clonotype was seen only a few times. The CDR3 here is CSARDGGQGGSSGANVLTF. The CDR3, as DNA: TGCAGTGCTAGAGATGGGGGGCAGGGGGGATCCTCTGGGGCCAACGTCCTGACTTTC. The J gene is TRBJ2-6, the V gene TRBV20-1, with D tentatively TRBD1 (7 bases). The CDR3 totals 19 residues. The germline gives CDR1 DFQATT, CDR2 SNEGSKA (reference sequence). V was shortened by 0 bases and J by 0 bases, with 18 bases between the two germline ends.

This clonotype has more than one count but fewer than ten. The CDR3 region is CASSYGPADEQFF. The CDR3 DNA is TGTGCCAGCAGCTACGGTCCGGCCGATGAGCAGTTCTTC. The V gene is TRBV7-2, the J gene TRBJ2-1; D gene ambiguous. The CDR3 has 13 residues. V lost 4 bases and J 8 bases, leaving 12 bases between the germline ends. Germline CDR1 and CDR2: SGHTA and FQGNSA.

The chain links TRBV7-2 to TRBJ1-6, with TRBD1 matching 8 bases. V lost 3 bases to trimming and J lost 4 bases; unmatched junction nucleotides: 5. Germline assignment: CDR1 SGHTA and CDR2 FQGNSA. CDR3 length equals 16 residues. The CDR3, as DNA: TGTGCCAGCAGCTTTTACAGGGGGTTATATAATTCACCCCTCCACTTT. This gives the protein CASSFYRGLYNSPLHF.

V is TRBV21-1 and J is TRBJ2-3; TRBD2, the table's D call, was not compared with the DNA. TRBV21-1 is assigned pseudogene status. The CDR3 covers 21 residues. The DNA of the CDR3 is TGTGCCAGCAGCAAAAAAGACCGCACCGAGACTAGCGGGGGAGACACAGATACGCAGTATTTT. Translated: CASSKKDRTETSGGDTDTQYF.

This clonotype was seen more than once but under ten times. The chain is built from TRBV4-3 and TRBJ2-1, with TRBD2 matching 9 bases. The end of the DNA fits TRBJ2-7 better, so the J call may be wrong. Germline CDR1 is LGHNA and CDR2 is YSLEER. This CDR3 spans 14 amino acids. In nucleotides, the CDR3 is TGCGCCAGCAGCCATAGCGGGGGCTACAATGAGCAGTACTTC. Protein sequence: CASSHSGGYNEQYF.

This clonotype was seen a few times. The chain couples TRBV12-3 or TRBV12-4 to TRBJ1-6; TRBD1 is a possible D gene (6 bases). V was pared by 5 bases and J by 8 bases, with 13 bases between. The CDR3 extends over 14 amino acids. The CDR3 DNA sequence: TGTGCCAGCAGTCAGTACAGGGTGCATTCACCCCTCCACTTT. Protein product: CASSQYRVHSPLHF.

The chain employs TRBV20-1 and TRBJ2-7; the D gene is possibly TRBD2 (6 bases). The CDR3 loop spans 14 amino acids. Germline CDR1 DFQATT, CDR2 SNEGSKA (reference sequence). V was trimmed by 7 bases and J by 3 bases, leaving 19 bases between them. The DNA for the CDR3 is TGCAGTGGGAGGGAGCTATCCGTTAACTACGAGCAGTACTTC. Translation gives CSGRELSVNYEQYF.

V and J are TRBV20-1 and TRBJ1-6; D gene uncertain. The V end was cut by 7 bases, the J end by 0 bases, with 10 bases between. The CDR3 is 14 amino acids. Germline values: CDR1 DFQATT, CDR2 SNEGSKA (reference sequence). The CDR3 region has the DNA TGCAGTGTTAAGGAGAGCTCCTATAATTCACCCCTCCACTTT. Its translation is CSVKESSYNSPLHF.

The chain joins TRBV27 to TRBJ2-3; D is uncertain. Trimming cost V 4 bases and J 2 bases, with 19 bases left between them. The CDR3 extends over 17 amino acids. Germline V gives CDR1 MNHEY, CDR2 SMNVEV (reference sequence). The CDR3 here is CASSSQFDPAFTDTQYF. The DNA for the CDR3 is TGTGCCAGCAGTTCACAGTTCGACCCGGCCTTCACAGATACGCAGTATTTT.